Listed here is a single TCR beta chain. The antigen is not known. No fewer than 6.5 million PBMCs went into each sample. The sample belongs to a study of blood T cells in healthy people across ages. With a J-beta primer mix and a sample-barcoded 5' primer, a second PCR ran about 7 to 12 cycles. Every sample gave at least 2.5 million paired-end reads containing CDR3. TCRdb re-derived calls from the 5' RACE reads in MiXCR, one entry per CDR3 protein. Found here are 550,000 to 700,000 distinct CDR3 sequences, approximately 27% of them singletons; the top ten hold less than 20%. Germline CDR1 is MNHEY and CDR2 is SVGAGI. V lost 0 bases and J 4 bases, leaving 7 bases between the germline ends. This CDR3 has 14 amino acids. Study results and limitations: The study could not conclusively compare naive and antigen-experienced cells, given its unsorted PBMCs.

Source material: blood. This TCR was recovered from a woman aged 70-85 years in good health. The V call is TRBV6-5, the J call TRBJ2-1; perhaps TRBD2 as D (6 bases). The CDR3 loop reads CASSYSRGYNEQFF. CDR3 nucleotide sequence: TGTGCCAGCAGTTACTCTCGGGGGTACAATGAGCAGTTCTTC.